This TCR beta chain was sequenced during a study of T cell changes during pregnancy in multiple sclerosis. Assay used: immunoSEQ multiplex PCR; TCRdb lists only in-frame clones, some missing. The sample includes about 70,000 clones, about 94% of them seen just once. There are 15 residues in the CDR3. J gave up 5 bases and V 0 bases, and 7 bases lay outside the gene matches. Germline CDR1 reads SGDLS; CDR2 reads YYNGEE. The origin of this receptor is a female donor with multiple sclerosis, enrolled in a pregnancy study. The genes are TRBV9 and TRBJ2-7, with TRBD2 matching 8 bases. The material sequenced was peripheral blood, taken in the third trimester of pregnancy. CDR3 coding DNA: TGTGCCAGCAGCGTAGCGTCTGGCGGGGGGAACGAGCAGTACTTC. It is translated as CASSVASGGGNEQYF.